Below, 9 T cell receptor beta chains from the same sample are listed, as sequenced in a study of cytomegalovirus exposure and HLA in healthy donors. Primers included in the PCR were 60 Vbeta and 13 Jbeta primers. The method was immunoSEQ multiplex PCR; TCRdb's version includes in-frame clones alone and lacks a portion of them. The sample lists about 110,000 clones; under 80% were seen once. Sequenced: PBMCs. The receptors originated from a man between 60 and 75 years old in good health and CMV-seronegative.

The V call is TRBV19, the J call TRBJ2-2, with TRBD2 identical over 10 bases. V shed 5 bases, J shed 2 bases, and the junction held 5 bases outside the gene matches. CDR3 length equals 16 residues. Germline CDR1 is LNHDA and CDR2 is SQIVND (reference sequence). CDR3 sequence (DNA): TGTGCCAGTAGTCCTCTAGCGGGGGTAAACACCGGGGAGCTGTTTTTT. This sequence encodes CASSPLAGVNTGELFF.

Written as DNA, the CDR3 is TGTGCCAGCGGAACTAGCGGGGGAACCGGGGAGCTGTTTTTT. It yields the protein CASGTSGGTGELFF. J is TRBJ2-2 and V is TRBV28, with 11 bases that match TRBD2. V lost 8 bases to trimming and J lost 5 bases; unmatched junction nucleotides: 4. The CDR3 contains 14 residues. Germline-derived CDR1 and CDR2 are MDHEN and SYDVKM.

In its sample, this clone ranks as medium-sized. V is TRBV7-9 and J is TRBJ1-1, with D perhaps TRBD1 (6 bases). Trimming removed 4 bases at V and 6 bases at J, with 18 bases between. Germline loops: CDR1 SEHNR, CDR2 FQNEAQ (reference sequence). The CDR3 is made up of 15 amino acids. The CDR3 spells CASSSPDSSFSEAFF. Here the CDR3 DNA reads TGTGCCAGCAGCTCCCCGGACAGTTCTTTCTCTGAAGCTTTCTTT.

V gene TRBV18 combines with J gene TRBJ1-2; perhaps TRBD1 as D (5 bases). Germline V lookup: CDR1 KGHSH, CDR2 LQKENI. CDR3 size: 14 residues. Deletions cut 6 bases from V and 3 bases from J, with 14 bases between. The CDR3 coding sequence is TGTGCCAGCTCCCAACAGGTTGGGGACTATGGCTACACCTTC. Protein product: CASSQQVGDYGYTF.

In this sample, this clone turned up a few times. The chain couples TRBV11-2 to TRBJ1-1; D perhaps matches TRBD1 (6 bases). The V and J ends lost 3 bases and 0 bases respectively, with 11 bases between them. CDR1 is SGHAT and CDR2 is FQNNGV in the germline V gene. The CDR3 contains 15 residues. The CDR3 protein is CASSFMGAVNTEAFF. For the CDR3, the DNA is TGTGCCAGCAGCTTTATGGGGGCCGTGAACACTGAAGCTTTCTTT.

This clone was counted once. The chain links TRBV20-1 to TRBJ2-1, with D tentatively TRBD2 (5 bases). The germline CDR1 and CDR2 sequences are DFQATT and SNEGSKA (reference sequence). The V end lost 7 bases, the J end lost 8 bases, and 12 bases lay between the germline ends. CDR3 length equals 11 residues. The DNA of the CDR3 is TGCAGTGGAGTGGGAGTAGATGAGCAGTTCTTC. This codes for CSGVGVDEQFF.

CDR3 in DNA: TGTGCCAGCCGGGACAGGGGTCCCGAGCAGTACTTC. It encodes CASRDRGPEQYF. The chain has TRBV2 and TRBJ2-7, with 10 nucleotides matching TRBD1. The CDR3 covers 12 residues. The trim removed 8 bases at V and 6 bases at J, leaving 4 bases unmatched. Per germline, CDR1 SNHLY and CDR2 FYNNEI.

The chain links TRBV6-5 to TRBJ1-5; no reliable D call. Trimming cost V 6 bases and J 10 bases, with 19 bases left between them. From germline, CDR1 is MNHEY and CDR2 SVGAGI. CDR3 length equals 14 residues. The CDR3 spells CASRPRGSAQPQHF. The CDR3 region has the DNA TGTGCCAGCAGGCCCCGGGGTTCGGCTCAACCCCAGCATTTT.

This chain joins TRBV5-4 and TRBJ1-2; 9 positions match TRBD1. J was trimmed by 6 bases and V by 4 bases; bases with no gene match: 10. CDR3 length: 15 residues. CDR1 is SGHNT and CDR2 is YYREEE in the germline V gene (reference sequence). The CDR3 nucleotides are TGTGCCAGCAGCCCGCCCGGGACAGGGATTCATGGCTACACCTTC. This sequence encodes CASSPPGTGIHGYTF.